This TCR beta chain was sequenced for a study of blood T cells in healthy people across ages. There were healthy Caucasian individuals from Russia, aged roughly 6 to 100, serving as donors. The CDR3 sequence is 14 residues long. V lost 3 bases to trimming and J lost 4 bases; unmatched junction nucleotides: 3. CDR1 SQVTM and CDR2 ANQGSEA come from the germline V gene. Then a second PCR, running about 6 to 11 cycles, was carried out with a sample-barcoded 5' primer and a J-beta primer mix. TCRdb re-analysed the 5' RACE reads in MiXCR, keeping a single row per CDR3 protein. This table has more than 900,000 distinct CDR3 sequences, 20% to 25% appearing once. Another study also made use of these data, one on T cells of mothers and their children. Per that paper: Per mother, over 8 million TCR beta CDR3 reads were obtained; per child, approximately 3 million.

The source is a girl aged 2 to 9 in good health. The sample comprised blood. The chain carries TRBV29-1 and TRBJ2-6; the match to TRBD2 covers 7 bases. The CDR3 sequence: CSVEGGIGANVLTF. CDR3 nucleotides: TGCAGCGTTGAGGGGGGGATCGGGGCCAACGTCCTGACTTTC. The full variable domain, rest sourced from reference TRBV29-1 and TRBJ2-6, is SAVISQKPSRDICQRGTSLTIQCQVDSQVTMMFWYRQQPGQSLTLIATANQGSEATYESGFVIDKFPISRPNLTFSTLTVSNMSPEDSSIYLCSVEGGIGANVLTFGAGSRLTVL.